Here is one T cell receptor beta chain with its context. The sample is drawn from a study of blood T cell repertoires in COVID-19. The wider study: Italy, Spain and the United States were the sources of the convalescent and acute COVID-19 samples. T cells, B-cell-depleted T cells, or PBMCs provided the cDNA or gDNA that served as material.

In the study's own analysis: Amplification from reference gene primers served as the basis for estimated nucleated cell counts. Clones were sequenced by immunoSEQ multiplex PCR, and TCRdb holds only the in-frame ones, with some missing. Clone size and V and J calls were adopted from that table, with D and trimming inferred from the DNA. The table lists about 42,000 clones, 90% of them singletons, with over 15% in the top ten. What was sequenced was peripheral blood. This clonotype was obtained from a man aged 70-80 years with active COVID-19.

DNA of the CDR3: TGTGCCAGCAGCTTGATCGGACAGTTAGTAGATGAGCAGTTCTTC. Its translation: CASSLIGQLVDEQFF. The chain has TRBV5-4 and TRBJ2-1, with D perhaps matching TRBD1 (6 bases). The ends were cut back, 1 base at V and 8 bases at J, with 16 bases in the middle. The CDR3 sequence is 15 residues long. Per germline, CDR1 SGHNT and CDR2 YYREEE (reference sequence).